What follows are 26 T cell receptor beta chains derived from one specimen sequenced in a study of cytomegalovirus exposure and HLA in healthy donors. The PCR was carried out with 60 Vbeta primers and 13 Jbeta primers. The method was immunoSEQ multiplex PCR; TCRdb's version includes in-frame clones alone and lacks a portion of them. Of tens of thousands of clones in the sample, about three quarters were seen once. Sequenced input: PBMCs. These receptors all come from a middle-aged man in good health and CMV-seropositive.

This clone was seen only once. This rearrangement joins TRBV30 to TRBJ1-2, with D perhaps matching TRBD1 (5 bases). CDR1 and CDR2 (germline): GTSNPN, SVGIG (reference sequence). This CDR3 has 13 amino acids. Trimming stripped 4 bases from V and 8 bases from J, with 17 bases between. The chain's CDR3 is CAWTDGGTRGYTF. Here the CDR3 DNA reads TGTGCCTGGACGGACGGGGGAACGAGAGGCTACACCTTC. The complete variable domain, with remaining parts taken from reference TRBV30 and TRBJ1-2, reads SQTIHQWPATLVQPVGSPLSLECTVEGTSNPNLYWYRQAAGRGLQLLFYSVGIGQISSEVPQNLSASRPQDRQFILSSKKLLLSDSGFYLCAWTDGGTRGYTFGSGTRLTVV.

The V gene is TRBV30, the J gene TRBJ2-4, with 7 bases identical to TRBD1. CDR1 is GTSNPN and CDR2 is SVGIG in the germline V gene (reference sequence). This CDR3 contains 15 residues. V shed 2 bases and J 3 bases; nucleotides not matched to a gene: 7. The CDR3 nucleotides are TGTGCCTGGAGTCCCTCAGGGGGTGGCAAAAACATTCAGTACTTC. Translation: CAWSPSGGGKNIQYF.

V gene TRBV2 combines with J gene TRBJ2-5; 7 bases match TRBD1. Trimming at V came to 4 bases and at J to 5 bases, leaving 10 bases not matched to a gene. CDR3 length equals 15 residues. CDR1 SNHLY and CDR2 FYNNEI come from the germline V gene. CDR3 in amino acids: CASSALQGVRETQYF. The DNA of the CDR3 is TGTGCCAGCAGTGCTCTCCAGGGGGTAAGGGAGACCCAGTACTTC.

This chain joins TRBV19 and TRBJ2-5, with a possible D match to TRBD2 (5 bases). CDR1 is LNHDA, CDR2 SQIVND, per germline (reference sequence). The CDR3 totals 17 residues. V lost 0 bases and J lost 4, with 18 bases in between. CDR3 residues: CASSIDLKRPYGETQYF. Here the CDR3 DNA reads TGTGCCAGTAGTATAGATCTCAAGCGGCCCTACGGAGAGACCCAGTACTTC.

The chain joins TRBV30 to TRBJ2-1; 7 bases fit TRBD2. In germline, CDR1 is GTSNPN, CDR2 SVGIG (reference sequence). CDR3 length: 15 residues. The junction had 4 bases not matched to a gene; V was cut back by 0 bases and J by 2 bases. CDR3 DNA sequence: TGTGCCTGGAGTGTAGGCGGGAGTACCTACAATGAGCAGTTCTTC. Residues: CAWSVGGSTYNEQFF.

This clone came up a few times. The chain couples TRBV11-3 to TRBJ1-1; D perhaps matches TRBD1 (5 bases). CDR1 is SGHNT, CDR2 YENEEA, per germline. The CDR3 is 14 amino acids. V was trimmed by 0 bases and J by 3 bases, leaving 8 bases between them. The CDR3 DNA reads TGTGCCAGCAGCTTAGAAGGGGCGGACACTGAAGCTTTCTTT. This codes for CASSLEGADTEAFF.

Here the CDR3 reads CASSFFWGEGTGELFF. The CDR3, as DNA: TGTGCCAGCAGCTTTTTCTGGGGGGAGGGCACCGGGGAGCTGTTTTTT. J is TRBJ2-2 and V is TRBV5-4; 7 bases map to TRBD2. The V segment lost 2 bases and the J segment 4 bases; nucleotides outside the gene matches: 8. Germline V gene data show CDR1 as SGHNT and CDR2 as YYREEE (reference sequence). The CDR3 runs to 16 residues.

The gene calls are TRBV1 and TRBJ2-1; the table's D call of TRBD2 was not tested on the DNA. TRBV1 is termed a pseudogene. The CDR3 runs 17 residues. The CDR3 sequence: CTSSQVRTSGRCNEQFF. In nucleotides, the CDR3 is TGCACCAGCAGCCAAGTTAGAACTAGCGGGAGATGTAATGAGCAGTTCTTC.

The chain links TRBV7-9 to TRBJ1-1; weak D call: TRBD1 (6 bases). V lost 10 bases and J 4 bases, leaving 16 bases between the germline ends. The CDR3 contains 13 residues. Germline CDR1 reads SEHNR; CDR2 reads FQNEAQ (reference sequence). Here the CDR3 reads CAIPGADVTEAFF. CDR3 DNA sequence: TGTGCCATCCCAGGGGCGGACGTCACTGAAGCTTTCTTT. Full variable domain (outside the CDR3, taken from reference TRBV7-9 and TRBJ1-1): DTGVSQNPRHKITKRGQNVTFRCDPISEHNRLYWYRQTLGQGPEFLTYFQNEAQLEKSRLLSDRFSAERPKGSFSTLEIQRTEQGDSAMYLCAIPGADVTEAFFGQGTRLTVV.

This clone was observed a single time. This sequence joins TRBV5-6 and TRBJ2-2; 9 bases fit TRBD1. This CDR3 spans 15 amino acids. The trim removed 4 bases at V and 1 base at J, leaving 2 bases unmatched. The germline V gene has CDR1 SGHDT and CDR2 YYEEEE. This CDR3 reads CASSPDRGNTGELFF. In DNA, the CDR3 is TGTGCCAGCAGCCCGGACAGGGGGAACACCGGGGAGCTGTTTTTT.

The gene calls are TRBV10-3 and TRBJ1-1, with D maybe TRBD1 (6 bases). Trimming removed 11 bases at V and 1 base at J, with 14 bases between. Germline V gene sequence: CDR1 ENHRY, CDR2 SYGVKD. The length of the CDR3 is 13 residues. The CDR3 sequence: CAVTGTPNTEAFF. CDR3 nucleotides: TGTGCCGTCACCGGGACACCGAACACTGAAGCTTTCTTT.

V and J are TRBV7-9 and TRBJ2-1; D not resolved. V was clipped by 7 bases and J by 10 bases, with 17 bases between them. There are 13 residues in the CDR3. The germline gives CDR1 SEHNR, CDR2 FQNEAQ (reference sequence). The CDR3 DNA is TGTGCCAGCATCCCCCCGTGGGCCAACGAGCAGTTCTTC. It codes for CASIPPWANEQFF.

The rearrangement uses TRBV11-1 and TRBJ1-2; 11 nucleotides align to TRBD1. The CDR3 contains 14 residues. V lost 5 bases and J lost 4; bases outside the gene matches: 3. Germline CDR1 and CDR2: SGHAT and FQDESV (reference sequence). This CDR3 reads CASSDGQGAYGYTF. In DNA, the CDR3 is TGTGCCAGCAGCGACGGACAGGGGGCCTATGGCTACACCTTC.

V gene TRBV18 combines with J gene TRBJ1-4; TRBD1 matches at 8 bases. J lost 5 bases, V lost 4 bases, and 6 bases had no gene match. This CDR3 region has 15 residues. CDR1 is KGHSH, CDR2 LQKENI, per germline. CDR3 nucleotides: TGTGCCAGCTCACTATCCCGGACAGGGAATGAAAAACTGTTTTTT. This encodes CASSLSRTGNEKLFF. The whole variable domain, remainder taken from reference TRBV18 and TRBJ1-4, is NAGVMQNPRHLVRRRGQEARLRCSPMKGHSHVYWYRQLPEEGLKFMVYLQKENIIDESGMPKERFSAEFPKEGPSILRIQQVVRGDSAAYFCASSLSRTGNEKLFFGSGTQLSVL.

This clone was observed a few times. The V gene is TRBV5-4, the J gene TRBJ2-3, with D maybe TRBD1 (6 bases). With 4 bases removed from V and 2 bases from J, the gap between germline ends came to 11 bases. The germline V gene encodes CDR1 SGHNT and CDR2 YYREEE (reference sequence). CDR3 length: 14 residues. CDR3 region: CASSPGQITDTQYF. DNA of the CDR3: TGTGCCAGCAGCCCCGGACAGATCACAGATACGCAGTATTTT.

This clone was counted a few times. The chain is built from TRBV7-2 and TRBJ2-7; TRBD1 might be the D (6 bases). This CDR3 is built from 14 residues. V gave up 3 bases and J gave up 0 bases, with 9 bases separating them. Looked up from germline, CDR1 is SGHTA and CDR2 is FQGNSA. The CDR3 region has the DNA TGTGCCAGCAGCTTTCAGGGGATCTCCTACGAGCAGTACTTC. It translates to CASSFQGISYEQYF.

The chain has TRBV29-1 and TRBJ2-1, with 9 nucleotides matching TRBD2. This CDR3 has 14 residues. V lost 4 bases to trimming and J lost 3 bases; unmatched junction nucleotides: 4. Per germline, CDR1 SQVTM and CDR2 ANQGSEA. The CDR3 protein is CSVGRLADYNEQFF. The CDR3 DNA sequence: TGCAGCGTTGGTCGACTAGCGGACTACAATGAGCAGTTCTTC.

The chain combines TRBV25-1 with TRBJ1-2, with unresolved D. Germline V lookup: CDR1 MGHDK, CDR2 SYGVNS. Trimming took off 1 base at V and 4 bases at J, with 4 bases between the two ends. The length of the CDR3 is 12 residues. The CDR3 DNA is TGTGCCAGCAGTGAATTTAGCTATGGCTACACCTTC. It translates to CASSEFSYGYTF.

The rearrangement links TRBV29-1 to TRBJ2-5; unclear D gene. The CDR3 has 11 residues. CDR1 SQVTM and CDR2 ANQGSEA come from the germline V gene. V was clipped by 6 bases and J by 5 bases, with 10 bases between them. The CDR3 DNA sequence: TGCAGCGTAACTTTACGGGAGACCCAGTACTTC. This sequence encodes CSVTLRETQYF.

The chain uses TRBV2 and TRBJ2-2; 10 bases match TRBD2. Germline V gene lookup returns CDR1 SNHLY and CDR2 FYNNEI. The CDR3 totals 14 residues. V trimming: 7 bases; J trimming: 6 bases; junction bases outside the gene matches: 5. CDR3 sequence reads: CASIRLAGAGELFF. The CDR3 DNA sequence: TGTGCCAGCATTCGACTAGCGGGTGCCGGGGAGCTGTTTTTT.

In its sample, this clone was seen a few times. The chain links TRBV10-3 to TRBJ2-7; 9 nucleotides agree with TRBD1. Germline CDR1 is ENHRY and CDR2 is SYGVKD. The trim removed 2 bases at V and 6 bases at J, leaving 2 bases unmatched. The length of the CDR3 is 13 residues. The DNA for the CDR3 is TGTGCCATCAGTGAGGGACAGGGGACCGAGCAGTACTTC. Translating it yields CAISEGQGTEQYF.

This sequence joins TRBV7-9 and TRBJ2-7; 7 nucleotides line up with TRBD2. There are 18 residues in the CDR3. CDR1 and CDR2 (germline): SEHNR, FQNEAQ (reference sequence). The junction had 14 bases not matched to a gene; V was cut back by 0 bases and J by 3 bases. CDR3 in DNA: TGTGCCAGCAGCTTAGCGAAGGCTAGCGGAACCTTGGGCTACGAGCAGTACTTC. This gives the protein CASSLAKASGTLGYEQYF.

This clone was detected once. The chain couples TRBV5-6 to TRBJ1-6, with unresolved D. The CDR3 loop spans 15 amino acids. Per the germline V gene, CDR1 is SGHDT and CDR2 is YYEEEE. V was shortened by 4 bases and J by 9 bases, with 17 bases between the two germline ends. The CDR3 sequence: CASSGNAGVSSPLHF. The CDR3, as DNA: TGTGCCAGCAGCGGTAACGCGGGCGTGAGTTCACCCCTCCACTTT.

The chain links TRBV27 to TRBJ2-1, with TRBD2 identical over 7 bases. Germline trimming cut 4 bases from V and 6 bases from J; bases unmatched to any gene: 21. The CDR3 totals 19 residues. Germline values: CDR1 MNHEY, CDR2 SMNVEV (reference sequence). CDR3 protein: CASSSRSPGAGRAINEQFF. In DNA form, the CDR3 reads TGTGCCAGCAGTTCGAGGAGCCCGGGCGCGGGGAGGGCCATCAATGAGCAGTTCTTC.

This clone was counted once. The rearrangement links TRBV7-8 to TRBJ1-1; D not certain. Germline-derived CDR1 and CDR2 are SGHVS and FQNEAQ. CDR3 length: 14 residues. The germline V and J ends were trimmed by 5 bases and 4 bases, with 14 bases remaining between them. The CDR3 nucleotides read TGTGCCAGCAGCCCCGAGGTCGGAGGCACTGAAGCTTTCTTT. This encodes CASSPEVGGTEAFF.

In its sample, this clone was seen a few times. The chain is built from TRBV30 and TRBJ1-5; unclear D gene. The CDR3 contains 13 residues. The germline V gene encodes CDR1 GTSNPN and CDR2 SVGIG (reference sequence). Trimming took off 1 base at V and 2 bases at J, with 6 bases between the two ends. The CDR3 loop reads CAWSGAGNQPQHF. The CDR3 nucleotides read TGTGCCTGGAGTGGGGCTGGCAATCAGCCCCAGCATTTT.